Following are 18 T cell receptor beta chains from one sample sequenced in a study of blood T cell repertoires in COVID-19. Repertoires were generated with immunoSEQ multiplex PCR, while TCRdb's copy carries only in-frame clones and drops some. Of 110,000 or so clones listed, 81% are singletons. What was sequenced was peripheral blood. These receptors came from a man between 50 and 59 years old with acute or convalescent COVID-19.

The rearrangement joins TRBV24-1 to TRBJ1-5, with 7 positions matching TRBD1. The length of the CDR3 is 14 residues. CDR1 and CDR2 from the germline V gene are KGHDR and SFDVKD. The junction had 6 bases not matched to a gene; V was cut back by 3 bases and J by 8 bases. The DNA for the CDR3 is TGTGCCACCAGTGATCCGACAGGGCTGGAGCCCCAGCATTTT. This encodes CATSDPTGLEPQHF.

The chain carries TRBV21-1 and TRBJ2-2; the D call of TRBD2 is as the table states it, not checked on the DNA. TRBV21-1 is given as a pseudogene. The CDR3 totals 17 residues. CDR3 sequence (DNA): TGTGCCAGCAGCAAACCTCTTACTAGCGGGGGATCCGGGGAGCTGTTTTTT. Protein sequence: CASSKPLTSGGSGELFF.

The CDR3 loop reads CASSYSGGSYEQYF. CDR3 nucleotide sequence: TGTGCCAGCAGTTATTCGGGGGGCTCCTACGAGCAGTACTTC. The chain has TRBV6-6 and TRBJ2-7; the match to TRBD2 covers 7 bases. This CDR3 contains 14 residues. In germline, CDR1 is MNHNY, CDR2 SVGAGI (reference sequence). With V trimmed by 3 bases and J by 0 bases, 2 bases remained unmatched.

This chain connects TRBV3-1 (or the pseudogene TRBV3-2) to TRBJ1-2; D not resolved. Trimming removed 3 bases at V and 6 bases at J, with 14 bases between. This CDR3 comprises 14 residues. Per germline, CDR1 LGHDT and CDR2 YNNKEL (reference sequence). The CDR3 bases are TGTGCCAGCAGCCAGGTACCGCGGAGGGATGGCTACACCTTC. It encodes CASSQVPRRDGYTF.

The chain couples TRBV30 to TRBJ2-3, with D possibly TRBD1 on 5 matching bases. The CDR3 is 12 residues long. The V gene lost 6 bases and the J gene lost 4 bases, with 11 bases spanning the gap. From germline, CDR1 is GTSNPN and CDR2 SVGIG (reference sequence). CDR3 residues: CACKGFADTQYF. The CDR3 coding sequence is TGTGCCTGCAAGGGGTTCGCAGATACGCAGTATTTT.

This clone was seen only a few times. The CDR3 bases are TGTGCCAGCAGTTTAGCACGGGACAGGAATTCACCCCTCCACTTT. This sequence encodes CASSLARDRNSPLHF. This chain links TRBV28 with TRBJ1-6, with 8 bases fitting TRBD1. The CDR3 covers 15 residues. Germline V CDR1 and CDR2: MDHEN, SYDVKM. After removal of 2 bases from V and 7 bases from J, the junction contained 4 bases not matched to a gene.

The chain links TRBV2 to TRBJ2-1; 8 bases line up with TRBD2. Germline CDR1 and CDR2: SNHLY and FYNNEI. Losses at the gene ends were 4 bases for V and 3 bases for J; bases not matched to a gene: 2. This CDR3 is 14 amino acids long. The CDR3 reads CASSVGGGYNEQFF. CDR3 nucleotides: TGTGCCAGCAGTGTCGGGGGGGGCTACAATGAGCAGTTCTTC.

This chain connects TRBV7-7 to TRBJ2-5; D not certain. Germline CDR1 SSHAT, CDR2 FNYEAQ (reference sequence). Trimming took 5 bases from V and 4 from J, leaving 17 bases between them. This CDR3 contains 15 residues. CDR3 coding DNA: TGTGCCAGCAGCCCCGAACCAGGTCGCCCAGAGACCCAGTACTTC. Residues: CASSPEPGRPETQYF. The variable domain in full, completed from reference TRBV7-7 and TRBJ2-5, reads GAGVSQSPRYKVTKRGQDVTLRCDPISSHATLYWYQQALGQGPEFLTYFNYEAQPDKSGLPSDRFSAERPEGSISTLTIQRTEQRDSAMYRCASSPEPGRPETQYFGPGTRLLVL.

The chain carries TRBV6-5 and TRBJ2-7, with 7 bases aligning to TRBD1. V trimming: 2 bases; J trimming: 5 bases; junction bases outside the gene matches: 6. This CDR3 region has 14 residues. CDR1 MNHEY and CDR2 SVGAGI come from the germline V gene. CDR3 loop: CASSYDRQGNEQYF. In DNA, the CDR3 is TGTGCCAGCAGTTACGATAGACAGGGCAACGAGCAGTACTTC.

This chain links TRBV9 with TRBJ1-4; tentative D call: TRBD1 (5 bases). The CDR3 is made up of 15 amino acids. Trimming cost V 7 bases and J 4 bases, with 17 bases left between them. The germline V gene has CDR1 SGDLS and CDR2 YYNGEE. The CDR3 coding sequence is TGTGCCAGCCGCGGGGGGGAGGACGGTAATGAAAAACTGTTTTTT. Its translation: CASRGGEDGNEKLFF.

The CDR3 DNA reads as TGTGCCAGCAGCCTGGAACAGGGTATGAACACTGAAGCTTTCTTT. It encodes CASSLEQGMNTEAFF. The rearrangement joins TRBV4-2 to TRBJ1-1, with a tentative D call TRBD1 (6 bases). There are 15 residues in the CDR3. V was clipped by 4 bases and J by 0 bases, with 12 bases between them. Germline CDR1 and CDR2: LGHNA and YNFKEQ.

The CDR3 reads CASRLGVGASYEQYF. The CDR3 DNA reads TGTGCCAGCAGACTGGGGGTGGGGGCTTCCTACGAGCAGTACTTC. J is TRBJ2-7 and V is TRBV5-4; TRBD1 is a possible D gene (6 bases). The germline V and J ends were trimmed by 5 bases and 1 base, with 16 bases remaining between them. Germline V gives CDR1 SGHNT, CDR2 YYREEE (reference sequence). The CDR3 extends over 15 amino acids.

The chain employs TRBV19 and TRBJ1-5; D possibly corresponds to TRBD1 (5 bases). CDR1 and CDR2 (germline): LNHDA, SQIVND (reference sequence). The CDR3 consists of 14 residues. V lost 4 bases to trimming and J lost 3 bases, with 10 bases between them. The CDR3 region has the DNA TGTGCCAGTAGTAGGACGGACAACAATCAGCCCCAGCATTTT. Translation gives CASSRTDNNQPQHF. The entire variable domain, with the rest obtained from reference TRBV19 and TRBJ1-5, is as follows: DGGITQSPKYLFRKEGQNVTLSCEQNLNHDAMYWYRQDPGQGLRLIYYSQIVNDFQKGDIAEGYSVSREKKESFPLTVTSAQKNPTAFYLCASSRTDNNQPQHFGDGTRLSIL.

The CDR3 here is CASSPGQGAGELFF. CDR3 coding DNA: TGTGCCAGCAGTCCTGGACAGGGGGCCGGGGAGCTGTTTTTT. V gene TRBV28 combines with J gene TRBJ2-2; 10 bases align to TRBD1. CDR3 length: 14 residues. Trimming cost V 5 bases and J 6 bases; bases outside gene matches: 3. Per germline, CDR1 MDHEN and CDR2 SYDVKM.

V and J are TRBV9 and TRBJ2-2; D gene ambiguous. Between the trimmed V and J ends, which lost 3 bases and 0 bases, there was a span of 6 bases. The CDR3 totals 14 residues. Germline lookup yields CDR1 SGDLS and CDR2 YYNGEE. The CDR3 protein is CASSGVANTGELFF. The CDR3 DNA sequence: TGTGCCAGCAGCGGCGTCGCGAACACCGGGGAGCTGTTTTTT.

The CDR3 spells CASSTGTSGAGELFF. The CDR3 DNA reads as TGTGCCAGCAGCACCGGGACTAGCGGGGCCGGGGAGCTGTTTTTT. J is TRBJ2-2 and V is TRBV27; 13 bases match TRBD2. The V and J ends lost 6 bases and 6 bases, in that order; junction bases with no gene match: 4. This CDR3 spans 15 amino acids. CDR1 MNHEY and CDR2 SMNVEV come from the germline V gene (reference sequence).

This clone was counted a single time. V gene TRBV7-3 combines with J gene TRBJ2-1; no reliable D call. V lost 5 bases to trimming and J lost 8 bases, with 13 bases between them. Germline V CDR1 and CDR2: SGHTA, FQGTGA. This CDR3 has 13 amino acids. CDR3 sequence reads: CASSQGGPDEQFF. The CDR3 region has the DNA TGTGCCAGCAGCCAAGGTGGGCCAGATGAGCAGTTCTTC.

This rearrangement joins TRBV9 to TRBJ1-2; 7 positions match TRBD1. Unmatched junction bases numbered 4, after V lost 0 bases and J lost 8 bases. Germline V gives CDR1 SGDLS, CDR2 YYNGEE. This CDR3 contains 13 residues. CDR3 sequence (DNA): TGTGCCAGCAGCGTAGACAGGGGTGGAGGCTACACCTTC. Its translation: CASSVDRGGGYTF.